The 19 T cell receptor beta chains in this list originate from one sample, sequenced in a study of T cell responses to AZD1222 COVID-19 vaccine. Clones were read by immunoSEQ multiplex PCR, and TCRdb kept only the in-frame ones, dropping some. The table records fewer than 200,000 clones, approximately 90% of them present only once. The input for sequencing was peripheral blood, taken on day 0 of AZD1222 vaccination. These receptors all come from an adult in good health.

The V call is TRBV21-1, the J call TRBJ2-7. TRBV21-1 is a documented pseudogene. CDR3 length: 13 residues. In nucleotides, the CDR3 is TGTGCCAGAACGCCCCGGCGCTCCTACGAGCAGTACTTC. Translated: CARTPRRSYEQYF.

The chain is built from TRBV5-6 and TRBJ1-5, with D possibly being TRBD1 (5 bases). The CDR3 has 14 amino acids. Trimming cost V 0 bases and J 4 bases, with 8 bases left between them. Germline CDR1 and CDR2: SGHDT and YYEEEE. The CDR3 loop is CASSLAGPNQPQHF. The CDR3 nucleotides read TGTGCCAGCAGCTTGGCGGGACCGAATCAGCCCCAGCATTTT.

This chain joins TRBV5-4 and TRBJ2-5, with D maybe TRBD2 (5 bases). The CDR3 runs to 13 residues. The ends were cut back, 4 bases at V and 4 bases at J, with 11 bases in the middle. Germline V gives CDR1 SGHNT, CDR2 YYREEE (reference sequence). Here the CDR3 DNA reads TGTGCCAGCAGCGGGAATGCGGGAGAGACCCAGTACTTC. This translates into CASSGNAGETQYF. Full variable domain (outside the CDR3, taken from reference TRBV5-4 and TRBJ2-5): ETGVTQSPTHLIKTRGQQVTLRCSSQSGHNTVSWYQQALGQGPQFIFQYYREEENGRGNFPPRFSGLQFPNYSSELNVNALELDDSALYLCASSGNAGETQYFGPGTRLLVL.

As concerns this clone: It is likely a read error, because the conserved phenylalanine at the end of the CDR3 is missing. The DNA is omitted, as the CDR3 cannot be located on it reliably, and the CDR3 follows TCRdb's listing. CDR3 amino acids: CASSLRSLTGRHGEQYRI. The J gene is TRBJ2-7, the V gene TRBV5-6; the table's D call of TRBD1 was not tested on the DNA. Germline lookup yields CDR1 SGHDT and CDR2 YYEEEE. The CDR3 is 18 amino acids in total, end residues counted.

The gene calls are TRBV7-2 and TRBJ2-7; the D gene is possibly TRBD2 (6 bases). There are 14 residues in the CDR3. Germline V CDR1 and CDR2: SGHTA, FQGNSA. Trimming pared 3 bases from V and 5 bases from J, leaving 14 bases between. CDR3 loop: CASSFPGRYHEQYF. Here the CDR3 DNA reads TGTGCCAGCAGCTTTCCAGGGAGGTACCACGAGCAGTACTTC.

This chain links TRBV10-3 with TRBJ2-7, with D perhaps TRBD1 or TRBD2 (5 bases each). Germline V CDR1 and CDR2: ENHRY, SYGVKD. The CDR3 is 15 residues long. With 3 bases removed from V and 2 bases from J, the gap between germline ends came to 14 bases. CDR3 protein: CAISEWGSRTYEQYF. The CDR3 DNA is TGTGCCATCAGTGAATGGGGGTCGAGGACCTACGAGCAGTACTTC.

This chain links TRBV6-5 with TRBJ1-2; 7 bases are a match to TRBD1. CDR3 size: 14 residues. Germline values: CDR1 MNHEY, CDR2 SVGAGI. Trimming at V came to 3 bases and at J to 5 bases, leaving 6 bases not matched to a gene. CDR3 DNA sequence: TGTGCCAGCAGTTATGACAGGGCCCCGTATGGCTACACCTTC. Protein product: CASSYDRAPYGYTF.

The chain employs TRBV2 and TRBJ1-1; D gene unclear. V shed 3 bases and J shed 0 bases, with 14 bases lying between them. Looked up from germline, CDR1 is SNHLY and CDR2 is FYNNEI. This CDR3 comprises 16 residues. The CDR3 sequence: CASSDGGINMNTEAFF. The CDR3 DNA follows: TGTGCCAGCAGTGACGGCGGAATTAACATGAACACTGAAGCTTTCTTT.

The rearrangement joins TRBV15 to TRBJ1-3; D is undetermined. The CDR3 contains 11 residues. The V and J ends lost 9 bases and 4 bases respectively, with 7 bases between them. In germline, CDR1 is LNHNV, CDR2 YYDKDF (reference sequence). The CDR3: CATGSGNTIYF. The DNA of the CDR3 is TGTGCCACAGGGTCGGGAAACACCATATATTTT.

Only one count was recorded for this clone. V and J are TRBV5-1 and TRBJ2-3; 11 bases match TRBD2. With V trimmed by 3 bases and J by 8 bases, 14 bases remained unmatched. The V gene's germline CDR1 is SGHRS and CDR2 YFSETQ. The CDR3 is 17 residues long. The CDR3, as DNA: TGCGCCAGCAGCTCACTAGCGGGAGCTCTTTTGAATGGTACGCAGTATTTT. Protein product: CASSSLAGALLNGTQYF.

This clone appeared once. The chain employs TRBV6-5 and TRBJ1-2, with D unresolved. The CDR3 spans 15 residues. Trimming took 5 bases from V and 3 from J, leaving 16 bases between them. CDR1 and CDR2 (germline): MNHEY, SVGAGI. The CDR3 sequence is CASSLGLLGHYGYTF. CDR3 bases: TGTGCCAGCAGTCTCGGGCTTCTCGGGCACTATGGCTACACCTTC.

The CDR3 sequence: CASSLRDAGYGYTF. CDR3 nucleotides: TGTGCCAGCAGCCTCCGGGACGCCGGCTATGGCTACACCTTC. The rearrangement uses TRBV2 and TRBJ1-2; a weak D match, TRBD1 (5 bases). Germline assignment: CDR1 SNHLY and CDR2 FYNNEI. V gave up 6 bases and J gave up 4 bases, with 15 bases separating them. The CDR3 runs 14 residues. The full variable domain, rest sourced from reference TRBV2 and TRBJ1-2, is EPEVTQTPSHQVTQMGQEVILRCVPISNHLYFYWYRQILGQKVEFLVSFYNNEISEKSEIFDDQFSVERPDGSNFTLKIRSTKLEDSAMYFCASSLRDAGYGYTFGSGTRLTVV.

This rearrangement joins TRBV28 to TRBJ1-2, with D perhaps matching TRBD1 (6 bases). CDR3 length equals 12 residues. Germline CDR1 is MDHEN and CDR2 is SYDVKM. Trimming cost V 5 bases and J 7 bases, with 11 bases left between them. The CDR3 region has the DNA TGTGCCAGCAGTGCTCTCAGGGGTGGCTACACCTTC. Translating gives CASSALRGGYTF.

CDR3: CASSLEPSGSRWTDTQYF. The CDR3 bases are TGCGCCAGCAGCTTGGAACCTAGCGGGAGTCGATGGACAGATACGCAGTATTTT. The rearrangement links TRBV5-1 to TRBJ2-3, with TRBD2 matching 10 bases. In germline, CDR1 is SGHRS, CDR2 YFSETQ. The CDR3 extends over 18 amino acids. The ends lost 0 bases at V and 3 bases at J; junction bases unmatched: 10.

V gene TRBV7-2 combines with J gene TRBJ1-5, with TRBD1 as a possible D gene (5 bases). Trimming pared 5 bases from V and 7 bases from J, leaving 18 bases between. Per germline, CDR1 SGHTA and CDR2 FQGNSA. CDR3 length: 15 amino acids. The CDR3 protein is CASSPQGRGGQPQHF. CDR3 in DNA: TGTGCCAGCAGCCCTCAAGGGAGGGGCGGGCAGCCCCAGCATTTT.

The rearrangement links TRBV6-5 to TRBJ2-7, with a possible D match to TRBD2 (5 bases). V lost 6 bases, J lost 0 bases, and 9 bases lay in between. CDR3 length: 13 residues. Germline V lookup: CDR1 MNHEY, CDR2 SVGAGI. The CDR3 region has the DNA TGTGCCAGCAGCCTCGACTACTCCTACGAGCAGTACTTC. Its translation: CASSLDYSYEQYF.

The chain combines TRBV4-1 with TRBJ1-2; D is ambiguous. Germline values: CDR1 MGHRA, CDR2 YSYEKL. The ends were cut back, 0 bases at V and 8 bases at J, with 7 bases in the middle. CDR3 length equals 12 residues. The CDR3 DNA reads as TGCGCCAGCAGCCAAGAAACAGCCGGCTACACCTTC. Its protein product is CASSQETAGYTF.

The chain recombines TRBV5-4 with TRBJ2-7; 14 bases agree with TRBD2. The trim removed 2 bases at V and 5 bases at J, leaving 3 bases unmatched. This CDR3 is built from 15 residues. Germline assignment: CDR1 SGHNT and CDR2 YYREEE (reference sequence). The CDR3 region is CASSFGLAGGNEQYF. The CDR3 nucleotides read TGTGCCAGCAGCTTTGGACTAGCGGGAGGAAACGAGCAGTACTTC. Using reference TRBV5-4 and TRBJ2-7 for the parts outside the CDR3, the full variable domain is ETGVTQSPTHLIKTRGQQVTLRCSSQSGHNTVSWYQQALGQGPQFIFQYYREEENGRGNFPPRFSGLQFPNYSSELNVNALELDDSALYLCASSFGLAGGNEQYFGPGTRLTVT.

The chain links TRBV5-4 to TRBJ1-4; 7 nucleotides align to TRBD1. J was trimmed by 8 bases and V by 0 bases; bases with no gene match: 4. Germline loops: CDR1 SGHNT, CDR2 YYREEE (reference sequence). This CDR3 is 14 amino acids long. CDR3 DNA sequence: TGTGCCAGCAGCTTGGACAGGGGCCAGGAAAAACTGTTTTTT. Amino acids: CASSLDRGQEKLFF.